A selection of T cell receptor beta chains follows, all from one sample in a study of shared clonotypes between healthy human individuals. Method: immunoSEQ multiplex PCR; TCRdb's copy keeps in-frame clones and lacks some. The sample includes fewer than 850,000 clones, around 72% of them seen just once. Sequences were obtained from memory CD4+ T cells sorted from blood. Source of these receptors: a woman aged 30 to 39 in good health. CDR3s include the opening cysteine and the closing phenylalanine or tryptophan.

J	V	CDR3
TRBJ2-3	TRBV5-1	CASSSPLMDTQYF
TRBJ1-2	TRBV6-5	CASSSGTGDGYTF
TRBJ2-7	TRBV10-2	CASSDSYEQYF
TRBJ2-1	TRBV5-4	CASSLGRTSGSNEQFF
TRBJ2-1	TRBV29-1	CSVVFRDSGTSGTYNEQFF
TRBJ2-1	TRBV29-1	CSSVGRGRNEQFF
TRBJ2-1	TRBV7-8	CASSEIDSWPHNEQFF
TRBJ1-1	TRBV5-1	CASSLAGIGLLEAFF
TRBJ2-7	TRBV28	CAINRVPYEQYF
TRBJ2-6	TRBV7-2	CASSPQDSGANVLTF
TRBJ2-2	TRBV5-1	CASSLGGAPGELFF
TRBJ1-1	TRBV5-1	CASSLGTGGYTEAFF
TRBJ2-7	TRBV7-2	CASSSPPGQSYEQYF
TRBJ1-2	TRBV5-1	CASRDGANYGYTF
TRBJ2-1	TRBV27	CASSSLGTSVVSSYNEQFF
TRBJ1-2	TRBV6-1	CASSEERANYGYTF
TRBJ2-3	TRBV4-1	CASSQDPVSTDTQYF
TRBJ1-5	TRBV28	CASRRQGTGGGNQPQHF
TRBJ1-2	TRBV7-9	CASSLAGRNYGYTF
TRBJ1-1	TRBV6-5	CASSQRGSEAFF
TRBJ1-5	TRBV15	CATSRGPDRSYSNQPQHF
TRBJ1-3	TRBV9	CASSGGTGVGNTIYF
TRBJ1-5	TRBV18	CASSLRQAGLEPQHF
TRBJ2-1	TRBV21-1	CASSTREGTSGRVYNEQFF
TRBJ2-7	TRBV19	CASGPNSYEQYF
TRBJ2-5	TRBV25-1	CASRGQGILEQYF
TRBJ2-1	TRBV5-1	CASTPRGDYRNEQFF
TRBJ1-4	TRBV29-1	CSVVSGGGEKLFF
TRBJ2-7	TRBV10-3	CAIRRTGESYEQYF
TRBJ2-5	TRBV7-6	CASSLIRTQETQYF
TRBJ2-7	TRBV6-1	CASSAYLDFDRLF
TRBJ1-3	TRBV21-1	CARGSSGNTIYF
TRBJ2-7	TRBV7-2	CASSSGPSGGEQYF
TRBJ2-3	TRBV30	CAWSRGEGTDTQYF
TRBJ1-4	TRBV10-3	CASTSGGPNEKLFF
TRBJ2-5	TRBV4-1	CASSQPQETQYF
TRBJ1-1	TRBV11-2	CASSLGWNTEAFF
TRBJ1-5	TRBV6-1	CASSEWGIGQPQHF
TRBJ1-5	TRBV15	CATSRGGEAGRTQPQHF
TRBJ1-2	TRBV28	CASSDGTGVGSNYGYTF
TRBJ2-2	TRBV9	CASSVNVAHTGELFF
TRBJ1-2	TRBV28	CASSLHGTADGYTF
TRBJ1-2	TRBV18	CASSPDGDYGYTF
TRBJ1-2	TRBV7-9	CASSFPGQPTDGYTF
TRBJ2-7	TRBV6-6	CASSYTDSYEQYF
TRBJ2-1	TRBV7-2	CASSHRSGSNEQFF
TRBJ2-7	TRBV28	CASSTTVSGGRRQYF
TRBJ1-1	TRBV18	CASSPTGTGNTEAFF
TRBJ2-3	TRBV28	CASSVGRDTQYF
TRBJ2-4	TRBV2	CANTTGLAETDKNIQYF
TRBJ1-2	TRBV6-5	CASSYSMRGALGYTF
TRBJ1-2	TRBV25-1	CASSGGDTTANYGYTF
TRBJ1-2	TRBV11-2	CASSLAGTSRGYTF
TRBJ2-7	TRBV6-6	CASSLWKGYEQYF
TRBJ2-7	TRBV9	CASSAAQSGWYEQYF